The 3 T cell receptor beta chains given below trace back to one sample, sequenced in a study of T cells in Graves' hyperthyroidism and ophthalmopathy. Amplification targeted TCR beta CDR3 regions from RNA transcripts. The HTBI primer set drove a first-round RT-PCR of the TCR CDR3. TCRdb redid the calling of the multiplex PCR reads with MiXCR, one entry per CDR3 protein. Of over 700,000 distinct CDR3 sequences in the sample, about two fifths were seen once. Sample: blood. These receptors originate from a man younger than 30 with Graves' hyperthyroidism.

The table lists this clonotype with a count of one. The rearrangement joins TRBV7-2 to TRBJ1-5; D not resolved. Germline V gives CDR1 SGHTA, CDR2 FQGNSA. V was cut by 5 bases and J by 0 bases, with 14 bases left in between. CDR3 size: 16 residues. The DNA for the CDR3 is TGTGCCAGCAGCGTTGAGGCAGGCCATAGCAATCAGCCCCAGCATTTT. Amino acid sequence: CASSVEAGHSNQPQHF.

This chain uses TRBV2 with TRBJ2-2; maybe TRBD2 (6 bases). There are 14 residues in the CDR3. Trimming shortened V by 6 bases and J by 1 base, and 9 bases separated the two germline ends. CDR1 is SNHLY, CDR2 FYNNEI, per germline. CDR3: CASRGLLNTGELFF. DNA of the CDR3: TGTGCCAGCAGGGGACTCTTGAACACCGGGGAGCTGTTTTTT.

This clonotype was recorded a few times. J is TRBJ1-2 and V is TRBV7-6; D is uncertain. CDR3 size: 13 residues. V lost 1 base to trimming and J lost 4 bases, with 7 bases between them. Germline CDR1 SGHVS, CDR2 FNYEAQ. CDR3: CASSLGEFYGYTF. For the CDR3, the DNA is TGTGCCAGCAGCTTAGGGGAGTTCTATGGCTACACCTTC.